The TCR beta chain under discussion was sequenced for a study of T-cell memory formation after mild COVID-19. TCRdb reprocessed the 5' RACE reads with MiXCR, giving one entry per CDR3 protein. Of 250,000 to 350,000 distinct CDR3 sequences in the sample, approximately 20% were seen once. Looked up from germline, CDR1 is SGHTA and CDR2 is FQGNSA. Trimming left V 2 bases short and J 6 bases short, with 10 bases between. The CDR3 is 13 residues long. This clonotype was counted only a few times. The sequencing input was PBMCs or a T cell subset sorted from them (not recorded which). The V gene is TRBV7-2, the J gene TRBJ1-2, with D uncertain. The clonotype comes from a man aged 18 to 35 who had mild COVID-19 (a few samples of this study predate the infection). Cell type and time point are not known. CDR3 coding DNA: TGTGCCAGCAGCTTAATAGTACGGGATGGCTACACCTTC. Amino acids: CASSLIVRDGYTF.